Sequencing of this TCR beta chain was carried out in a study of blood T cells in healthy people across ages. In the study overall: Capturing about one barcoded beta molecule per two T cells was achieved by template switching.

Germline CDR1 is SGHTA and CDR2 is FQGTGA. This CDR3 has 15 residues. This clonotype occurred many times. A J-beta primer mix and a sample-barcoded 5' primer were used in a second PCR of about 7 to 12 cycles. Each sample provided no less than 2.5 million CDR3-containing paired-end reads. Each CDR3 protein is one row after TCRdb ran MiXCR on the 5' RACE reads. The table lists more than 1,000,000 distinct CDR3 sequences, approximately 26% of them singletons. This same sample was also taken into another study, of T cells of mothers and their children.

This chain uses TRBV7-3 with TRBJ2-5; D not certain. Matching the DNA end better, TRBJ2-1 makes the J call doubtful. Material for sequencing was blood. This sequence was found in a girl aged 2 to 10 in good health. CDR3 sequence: CASSYGESTYNEQFF. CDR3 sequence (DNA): TGTGCCAGCAGTTACGGCGAATCAACCTACAATGAGCAGTTCTTC.